This T cell receptor (beta chain) was recorded in a study of sequential checkpoint blockade in melanoma. Study-level information: Each arm's sequence ended with maintenance nivolumab.

Treatment described: randomized to nivolumab then ipilimumab (arm A) or the reverse (arm B). Patients had received no earlier DNA-damaging chemotherapy. Produced via immunoSEQ multiplex PCR; TCRdb's table is partial and in-frame only. The sample records 20,000 to 25,000 clones, around 80% being singletons. The clonotype originates from a human donor with melanoma. The input for sequencing was CD8+ T cells sorted from blood (inferred from file names), taken from a patient given nivolumab and ipilimumab in sequence.

Written as DNA, the CDR3 is TGTGCCAGCACCTCAGTGGCCCACGAGCAGTACTTC. Amino acid sequence: CASTSVAHEQYF. V is TRBV18 and J is TRBJ2-7; the D is unclear. Between the trimmed V and J ends, which lost 8 bases and 5 bases, there was a span of 13 bases. Germline CDR1 is KGHSH and CDR2 is LQKENI. The length of the CDR3 is 12 residues.